This T cell receptor (beta chain) is from a study of cytomegalovirus exposure and HLA in healthy donors. Study-level background: An early release of data contained approximately 85 million unique TCRs, which came from HLA-typed donors. Overall study results and limits: Immune exposure was documented only through CMV serostatus.

By share, this clone ranks as medium-sized (0.01 to 0.1%). Its antigen is not identified. Trimming cost V 2 bases and J 2 bases; bases outside gene matches: 7. The germline V gene encodes CDR1 LGHNA and CDR2 YSLEER. This CDR3 comprises 16 residues. The primer mix had 60 Vbeta and 13 Jbeta primers. TCRdb keeps only in-frame clones here, not all; method: immunoSEQ multiplex PCR. The table has some 150,000 clones, 70% to 90% seen once. The chain couples TRBV4-3 to TRBJ2-7; 9 nucleotides line up with TRBD1. Sample: PBMCs. The clonotype comes from a woman aged 18-29 years in good health and CMV-seronegative. CDR3 bases: TGCGCCAGCAGCCAACTTTCCGGGACAGGGCCCTACGAGCAGTACTTC. The encoded protein is CASSQLSGTGPYEQYF.